The rows below give T cell receptor beta chains drawn from one sample of a study of blood T cell repertoires in COVID-19. TCRdb's copy holds only in-frame clones and misses some; the assay was immunoSEQ multiplex PCR. There are 90,000 to 150,000 clones in the sample; 75% to 90% occur only once, and around 30% lies in the top ten. The sequenced material came from peripheral blood. All receptors come from a man between 65 and 85 years old with active or convalescent COVID-19. The CDR3 runs from the conserved cysteine through the conserved F or W. The order of the fields is V gene, CDR3 protein.

V: TRBV11-2
CDR3: CASSLERGRFTEAFF

V: TRBV10-3
CDR3: CAISEQGAMNTEAFF

V: TRBV28
CDR3: CASRAGTSDYNEQFF

V: TRBV12-5
CDR3: CASPPPLDSDNGNTIYF

V: TRBV6-6
CDR3: CASSSTSYLHNEQFF

V: TRBV28
CDR3: CASSLSATGELFF

V: TRBV9
CDR3: CASSLTTGQQYQETQYF

V: TRBV27
CDR3: CASSPNKGQLYEQYF

V: TRBV7-2
CDR3: CASSLRAPVGRVRYEQYF

V: TRBV2
CDR3: CASTRYEQYF

V: TRBV7-2
CDR3: CASSFAGTSGSGEQFF

V: TRBV10-3
CDR3: CAISESGIRDRGPYEQYF

V: TRBV25-1
CDR3: CASRRGQGDADTQYF

V: TRBV11-2
CDR3: CASSLDLGEKLFF

V: TRBV27
CDR3: CASSLRGEKLFF

V: TRBV11-2
CDR3: CASSLTGVTEAFF

V: TRBV7-8
CDR3: CASRRQGAWDTQYF

V: TRBV5-6
CDR3: CASRRQGVNTGELFF

V: TRBV7-3
CDR3: CASSLRLAGGQDTQYF

V: TRBV28
CDR3: CASTSPQGVSYEQYF

V: TRBV27
CDR3: CASSWDRAHGYTF

V: TRBV12-3/TRBV12-4
CDR3: CASSQRNGEKLFF

V: TRBV18
CDR3: CASSPEGRASYNEQFF

V: TRBV5-1
CDR3: CASRGPLAGVKETQYF

V: TRBV28
CDR3: CASSLGTDYTEAFF

V: TRBV27
CDR3: CASSKRLAGGDEQFF

V: TRBV18
CDR3: CASSPAGQETQYF

V: TRBV29-1
CDR3: CSVTVNYEQYF

V: TRBV5-1
CDR3: CASSLGETGDVYGYTF

V: TRBV19
CDR3: CASREGGRSSYEQYF